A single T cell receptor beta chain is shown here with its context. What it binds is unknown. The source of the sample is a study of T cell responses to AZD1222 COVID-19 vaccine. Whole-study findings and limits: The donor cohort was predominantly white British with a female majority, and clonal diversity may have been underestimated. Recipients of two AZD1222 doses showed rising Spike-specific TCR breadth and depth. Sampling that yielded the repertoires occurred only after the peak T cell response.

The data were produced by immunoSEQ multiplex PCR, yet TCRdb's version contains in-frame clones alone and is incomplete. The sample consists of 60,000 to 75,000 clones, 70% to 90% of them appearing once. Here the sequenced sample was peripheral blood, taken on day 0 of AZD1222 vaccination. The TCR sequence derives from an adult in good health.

CDR3 in amino acids: CASKDYQETQYF. The CDR3 DNA reads as TGTGCCAGCAAGGACTACCAAGAGACCCAGTACTTC. The chain links TRBV2 to TRBJ2-5; a possible D gene is TRBD2 (5 bases). Germline CDR1 reads SNHLY; CDR2 reads FYNNEI. CDR3 length equals 12 residues. Trimming shortened V by 7 bases and J by 0 bases, and 6 bases separated the two germline ends. Complete variable domain (other parts from reference TRBV2 and TRBJ2-5): EPEVTQTPSHQVTQMGQEVILRCVPISNHLYFYWYRQILGQKVEFLVSFYNNEISEKSEIFDDQFSVERPDGSNFTLKIRSTKLEDSAMYFCASKDYQETQYFGPGTRLLVL.